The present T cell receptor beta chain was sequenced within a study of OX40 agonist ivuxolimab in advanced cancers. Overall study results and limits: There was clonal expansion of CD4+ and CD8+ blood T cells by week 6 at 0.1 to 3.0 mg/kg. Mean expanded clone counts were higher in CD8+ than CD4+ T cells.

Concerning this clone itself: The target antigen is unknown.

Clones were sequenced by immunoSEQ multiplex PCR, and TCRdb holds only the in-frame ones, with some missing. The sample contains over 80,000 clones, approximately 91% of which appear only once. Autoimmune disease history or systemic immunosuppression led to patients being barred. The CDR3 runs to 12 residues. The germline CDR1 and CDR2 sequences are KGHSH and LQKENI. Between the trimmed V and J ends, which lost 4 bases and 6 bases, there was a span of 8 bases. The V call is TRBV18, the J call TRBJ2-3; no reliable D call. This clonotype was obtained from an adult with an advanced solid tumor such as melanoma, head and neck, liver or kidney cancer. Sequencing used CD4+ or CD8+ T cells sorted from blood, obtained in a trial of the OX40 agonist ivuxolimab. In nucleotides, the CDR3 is TGTGCCAGCTCACTCAACCGTGATACGCAGTATTTT. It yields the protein CASSLNRDTQYF. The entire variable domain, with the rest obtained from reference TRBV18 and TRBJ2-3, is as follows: NAGVMQNPRHLVRRRGQEARLRCSPMKGHSHVYWYRQLPEEGLKFMVYLQKENIIDESGMPKERFSAEFPKEGPSILRIQQVVRGDSAAYFCASSLNRDTQYFGPGTRLTVL.